Listed here is a single TCR beta chain. Authors' analysis steps: The authors estimated nucleated cell counts from reference gene primer amplification. Generated by immunoSEQ multiplex PCR, the TCRdb table keeps only in-frame clones and is missing some. That table supplies the V and J calls and clone size; D and trimming were determined from the DNA. The table shows around 270,000 clones, with about four fifths occurring only once. This sample is part of a study of blood T cell repertoires in COVID-19. Turning to the study itself: Samples representing acute and convalescent COVID-19 were sourced from the United States, Italy and Spain. The analysed material was cDNA or gDNA that came from T cells, B-cell-depleted T cells, or PBMCs.

The germline V gene has CDR1 LNHDA and CDR2 SQIVND (reference sequence). The length of the CDR3 is 14 residues. V was pared by 1 base and J by 4 bases, with 8 bases between. The chain joins TRBV19 to TRBJ2-1; D ambiguous. The TCR originated in a woman aged 40 to 50 who had recovered from COVID-19. Sequenced: peripheral blood. This CDR3 is CASSIGASYNEQFF. The CDR3 DNA is TGTGCCAGTAGTATAGGGGCCAGTTACAATGAGCAGTTCTTC. Full variable domain (outside the CDR3, taken from reference TRBV19 and TRBJ2-1): DGGITQSPKYLFRKEGQNVTLSCEQNLNHDAMYWYRQDPGQGLRLIYYSQIVNDFQKGDIAEGYSVSREKKESFPLTVTSAQKNPTAFYLCASSIGASYNEQFFGPGTRLTVL.